A selection of T cell receptor beta chains follows, all from one sample in a study of T cells expressing NK-cell markers. TCRdb reprocessed the 5' RACE reads and stores each CDR3 protein as one record, lacking DNA. In all, the sample yields about 460,000 distinct CDR3 sequences. Sequenced input: blood T cells: a sorted CD56 or NKG2C T cell subset, CD4+ or CD8+ T cells, or bulk PBMC T cells (not recorded which). These receptors originate from a woman aged 45-60 years in good health. Each CDR3 is given with its conserved first and last residue.

>TRBJ1-6|TRBV7-8|14
CASSLVSGSSPLHF
>TRBJ2-5|TRBV6-1|15
CASIYRGGRGETQYF
>TRBJ1-2|TRBV5-1|14
CASSLPGADYGYTF
>TRBJ2-3|TRBV20-1|18
CSASGLAGAKSGTDTQYF
>TRBJ2-2|TRBV10-3|12
CAISFRSGELFF
>TRBJ2-3|TRBV7-9|17
CASSAQVGTGATDTQYF
>TRBJ1-4|TRBV5-6|16
CASSLGPFSTNEKLFF
>TRBJ1-2|TRBV7-8|15
CASSRPGQGANGYTF
>TRBJ2-3|TRBV10-3|15
CAISESRQDTDTQYF
>TRBJ2-3|TRBV5-1|15
CASSTRQSLGDTQYF
>TRBJ2-7|TRBV5-1|17
CASSLVPGRDRSYEQYF
>TRBJ2-5|TRBV5-1|16
CASSLGTSSYQETQYF
>TRBJ1-3|TRBV6-5|16
CASSYSKGQRRNTIYF
>TRBJ1-1|TRBV5-1|16
CASSSRSGGWNTEAFF
>TRBJ1-1|TRBV15|14
CATRWRGMNTEAFF
>TRBJ2-3|TRBV20-1|19
CSARDPGTSGRARTDTQYF
>TRBJ2-7|TRBV20-1|13
CSARDGTGFEQYF
>TRBJ2-3|TRBV5-1|14
CASSRQGREDTQYF
>TRBJ1-1|TRBV4-1|13
CASSQLGPTEAFF
>TRBJ2-6|TRBV10-3|19
CAISVATGEKTTGANVLTF
>TRBJ1-2|TRBV20-1|13
CSAGPGQGAYYTF
>TRBJ2-7|TRBV11-2|15
CASSFGSGLSYEQYF
>TRBJ2-5|TRBV2|14
CASTDSGSMKTQYF